This TCR beta chain stems from a study of long-term antiretroviral therapy in people with HIV. At the survey level, the v3.0 immunoSEQ assay was run. Produced via immunoSEQ multiplex PCR; TCRdb's table is partial and in-frame only. Counted here are about 34,000 clones, approximately 93% occurring once; the ten biggest clones make up roughly 4%. This TCR was sampled from a woman in her forties or fifties with HIV. The sample here was unsorted PBMCs, taken approximately 5 years after starting antiretroviral therapy.

CDR3 coding DNA: TGTGCCAGCAGCCGGGGTGGCGAAAAACTGTTTTTT. Translation gives CASSRGGEKLFF. This sequence joins TRBV9 and TRBJ1-4; D is undetermined. The CDR3 is made up of 12 amino acids. Per germline, CDR1 SGDLS and CDR2 YYNGEE. V lost 4 bases and J lost 8, with 9 bases in between.